The rows below give T cell receptor beta chains drawn from one sample of a study of blood T cell repertoires in COVID-19. Sequencing used immunoSEQ multiplex PCR; TCRdb keeps in-frame clones, though not all of them. The repertoire includes 180,000 or so clones, over 70% of them detected once, and 10% to 15% sits in the top ten. Material for sequencing was PBMCs or T cells enriched from blood (not recorded which). These receptors came from a woman aged 55-69 years who had recovered from COVID-19. Each CDR3 is given with its conserved first and last residue. A D gene is named only where the DNA matches it firmly. Size tells how often a clone was seen (once, few, many) or the class of an expanded clone, and some rows leave it out.

d_gene	v_gene	j_gene	abundance	CDR3aa	CDR3nt
TRBD1	TRBV28	TRBJ2-1	NA	CASSRYTGGVNNEQFF	TGTGCCAGCAGCCGTTATACAGGGGGCGTTAATAATGAGCAGTTCTTC
TRBD1	TRBV7-2	TRBJ1-1	NA	CASTQPGQGPDEAFF	TGTGCCAGCACCCAACCGGGACAGGGGCCCGATGAAGCTTTCTTT
TRBD1	TRBV18	TRBJ2-5	NA	CASSSGTGEETQYF	TGTGCCAGCTCATCCGGGACAGGGGAAGAGACCCAGTACTTC
NA	TRBV15	TRBJ1-4	NA	CATSPRGRTNEKLFF	TGTGCCACCAGCCCCAGGGGTAGAACTAATGAAAAACTGTTTTTT
TRBD1	TRBV5-4	TRBJ1-4	NA	CASSTGTGGFEKLFF	TGTGCCAGCAGCACCGGGACAGGGGGATTCGAAAAACTGTTTTTT
TRBD1	TRBV11-2	TRBJ1-2	NA	CASSDRGEGDGYTF	TGTGCCAGCAGCGACAGGGGGGAGGGCGATGGCTACACCTTC
NA	TRBV6-5	TRBJ2-2	NA	CASGYRANTGELFF	TGTGCCAGCGGGTACAGGGCGAACACCGGGGAGCTGTTTTTT
NA	TRBV29-1	TRBJ1-1	NA	CSVLGHGTEAFF	TGCAGCGTTCTGGGACATGGGACTGAAGCTTTCTTT
NA	TRBV30	TRBJ1-3	NA	CAWIRSGNTIYF	TGTGCCTGGATTCGGTCTGGAAACACCATATATTTT
TRBD1	TRBV15	TRBJ2-5	NA	CATSRGGQGLLGTQYF	TGTGCCACCAGCAGAGGGGGACAGGGCCTGCTGGGGACCCAGTACTTC
NA	TRBV5-5	TRBJ1-2	few	CASSRRVMRGGDGYTF	TGTGCCAGCAGCCGCCGGGTCATGCGGGGAGGGGATGGCTACACCTTC
NA	TRBV5-1	TRBJ2-3	NA	CASSLEGVGDTQYF	TGCGCCAGCAGCTTGGAAGGGGTTGGAGATACGCAGTATTTT
TRBD1	TRBV20-1	TRBJ1-1	NA	CSASQGQVGEAFF	TGCAGTGCTAGTCAAGGACAGGTTGGGGAAGCTTTCTTT
NA	TRBV7-6	TRBJ2-7	NA	CASSLRGGVDEQYF	TGTGCCAGCAGCTTAAGAGGGGGGGTCGACGAGCAGTACTTC
NA	TRBV9	TRBJ2-2	NA	CASSTRLAYPGQNTGELFF	TGTGCCAGCAGTACTCGGCTGGCCTATCCGGGACAGAACACCGGGGAGCTGTTTTTT
TRBD1	TRBV28	TRBJ1-2	NA	CAIDRGQGGYTF	TGTGCTATAGACAGGGGGCAAGGAGGCTACACCTTC
NA	TRBV7-9	TRBJ2-1	NA	CASSPRSNTGDKGFNEQFF	TGTGCCAGCAGCCCGAGAAGCAATACCGGGGACAAAGGATTCAATGAGCAGTTCTTC
NA	TRBV7-3	TRBJ2-2	NA	CASSLSPAGALYYTGELFF	TGTGCCAGCAGCTTGAGTCCGGCAGGGGCTTTATACTACACCGGGGAGCTGTTTTTT
TRBD2	TRBV9	TRBJ2-2	NA	CASSVVAGGGTGELFF	TGTGCCAGCAGCGTAGTAGCGGGAGGAGGGACCGGGGAGCTGTTTTTT
NA	TRBV28	TRBJ1-1	NA	CASSSLPTTEAFF	TGTGCCAGCAGTTCTCTACCCACGACTGAAGCTTTCTTT
TRBD1	TRBV4-1	TRBJ1-1	NA	CASSQVVGTGPMNTEAFF	TGCGCCAGCAGCCAAGTTGTAGGGACAGGGCCTATGAACACTGAAGCTTTCTTT
NA	TRBV4-1	TRBJ1-4	few	CASSPIGLKGNEKLFF	TGCGCCAGCAGCCCTATAGGGTTGAAGGGGAATGAAAAACTGTTTTTT
TRBD2	TRBV7-9	TRBJ2-5	once	CASSLGAGGSEETQYF	TGTGCCAGCAGCTTAGGAGCGGGGGGGTCGGAGGAGACCCAGTACTTC
TRBD1	TRBV5-1	TRBJ2-2	NA	CASSPLGLFQGAPGELFF	TGCGCCAGCAGCCCCCTAGGCCTCTTCCAGGGGGCTCCCGGGGAGCTGTTTTTT
NA	TRBV19	TRBJ2-6	NA	CASSITGSYTSGANVLTF	TGTGCCAGTAGTATAACGGGTTCTTATACGTCTGGGGCCAACGTCCTGACTTTC
TRBD2	TRBV6-5	TRBJ2-7	once	CASGEGTYEQYF	TGTGCCAGCGGGGAGGGCACCTACGAGCAGTACTTC
TRBD1	TRBV25-1	TRBJ2-3	NA	CASSESGRGTLTDTQYF	TGTGCCAGCAGTGAATCAGGCAGGGGGACGTTAACAGATACGCAGTATTTT
TRBD1	TRBV18	TRBJ2-1	NA	CASSPDRGDNEQFF	TGTGCCAGCTCACCGGACAGGGGCGACAATGAGCAGTTCTTC
TRBD1	TRBV7-9	TRBJ2-7	NA	CASSSQGEQYF	TGTGCCAGCAGCTCACAGGGGGAGCAGTACTTC
TRBD1	TRBV7-3	TRBJ2-5	NA	CASSLTGTGSETQYF	TGTGCCAGCAGCTTAACCGGGACAGGGTCCGAGACCCAGTACTTC
TRBD1	TRBV11-2	TRBJ2-7	NA	CASSLQGDYEQYF	TGTGCCAGCAGCTTACAGGGGGATTACGAGCAGTACTTC
NA	TRBV25-1	TRBJ2-1	once	CASSEWVGQGVNNEQFF	TGTGCCAGCAGTGAGTGGGTTGGTCAGGGTGTCAACAATGAGCAGTTCTTC
NA	TRBV9	TRBJ2-6	NA	CASSVGPGANVLTF	TGTGCCAGCAGCGTAGGGCCCGGGGCCAACGTCCTGACTTTC
NA	TRBV4-1	TRBJ1-2	few	CASSLSGQRGSYGYTF	TGCGCCAGCAGCCTTTCCGGACAGAGAGGCTCCTATGGCTACACCTTC
TRBD1	TRBV9	TRBJ1-4	NA	CASSVGRGLGEKLFF	TGTGCCAGCAGCGTAGGAAGGGGGCTGGGGGAAAAACTGTTTTTT
NA	TRBV23-1	TRBJ1-1	NA	CASSQSRRNTEAFF	TGCGCCAGCAGTCAATCAAGGAGGAACACTGAAGCTTTCTTT
NA	TRBV5-6	TRBJ1-4	NA	CASSQATGRREKLFF	TGTGCCAGCAGCCAAGCAACAGGGCGGCGCGAAAAACTGTTTTTT
NA	TRBV2	TRBJ1-5	NA	CASSVGRGQPQHF	TGTGCCAGCAGTGTCGGCAGGGGTCAGCCCCAGCATTTT
NA	TRBV15	TRBJ2-1	NA	CATSRNREGVNEQFF	TGTGCCACCAGCAGAAACAGGGAAGGGGTCAATGAGCAGTTCTTC
NA	TRBV10-2	TRBJ1-1	NA	CASSELEEAFF	TGCGCCAGCAGTGAGTTGGAGGAAGCTTTCTTT
NA	TRBV9	TRBJ2-3	NA	CASSVGSDIFTDTQYF	TGTGCCAGCAGCGTAGGTTCAGACATTTTCACAGATACGCAGTATTTT
TRBD1	TRBV6-5	TRBJ1-2	NA	CASSPDRIAYGYTF	TGTGCCAGCAGCCCGGACAGGATAGCCTATGGCTACACCTTC
NA	TRBV5-1	TRBJ2-1	NA	CASSFETQGLNEQFF	TGCGCCAGCAGCTTTGAGACTCAAGGTTTGAATGAGCAGTTCTTC
TRBD2	TRBV5-1	TRBJ2-1	NA	CASSPGLAGVNNEQFF	TGCGCCAGCAGCCCGGGGCTAGCGGGAGTCAACAATGAGCAGTTCTTC
NA	TRBV5-5	TRBJ1-2	NA	CASSGTGGLNYGYTF	TGTGCCAGCAGCGGGACGGGGGGCCTTAACTATGGCTACACCTTC
TRBD1	TRBV7-2	TRBJ2-5	NA	CASSPGTGRSRQETQYF	TGTGCCAGCAGCCCGGGGACAGGAAGGAGTAGGCAAGAGACCCAGTACTTC
NA	TRBV19	TRBJ1-5	NA	CASTIGALVDQPQHF	TGTGCCAGTACCATAGGGGCCCTGGTGGATCAGCCCCAGCATTTT
NA	TRBV19	TRBJ2-5	few	CASSTYSVRETQYF	TGTGCCAGTAGTACATACAGTGTTCGGGAGACCCAGTACTTC